Listed here is a single TCR beta chain. Its antigen is currently not known. No qualities accompany the bases; no much larger clone lies one base away. Donors were healthy HIV-negative adults with no recently reported acute infections or vaccinations. Every donor was a Caucasian adult living in Nashville, Tennessee, USA. CD4+ T cells were enriched by magnetic negative selection; naive cells were then positively selected on CD45RA, and the negative fraction formed the memory subset. Blood was collected by leukapheresis, and PBMCs were isolated by Ficoll-Histopaque density gradient centrifugation and then cryopreserved in liquid nitrogen vapor phase. Analytical flow cytometry was used to check the purity and quantity of every magnetically sorted T cell population. From each sorted fraction, genomic DNA was isolated and quantified by UV absorbance on a Nanodrop 2000c. Using the deep immunoSEQ assay, TCR CDR3 regions were amplified from genomic DNA by multiplex PCR. For each cell subset, the extracted genomic DNA was distributed evenly across all wells of several immunoSEQ 96-well plates, and each plate served as one replicate. For sorted subsets, each replicate PCR was loaded with 200 ng genomic DNA, equivalent to 32,000 or so T cell genomes. The purified libraries were quantified using a Qubit 3.0 fluorometer, sized with a Bioanalyzer 2100, and then quantified again using the KAPA Library Quantification kit. A separate single-read 150-cycle Illumina NextSeq 550 flow cell was used to sequence each immunoSEQ 96-well plate. The authors' pipeline ran thus. Because the immunoSEQ output included only junctional sequences and no quality scores, the filtering could not be the same as the filtering used for full-length reads. To assign V/J genes and CDR3, sequences were annotated against IMGT germline references using PyIR, a Python wrapper for IgBLAST v1.9. Reads with weak V/J assignments (E-value above 1e-6), missing CDR3, stop codons, out-of-frame junctions, or ambiguous translated residues were removed. A V3J clonotype was defined by an identical inferred V gene, J gene, and CDR3 amino acid sequence. The percentage overlap between two repertoires was calculated by dividing the number of shared unique clonotypes by the size of the smaller repertoire. Repertoire richness was assessed with RTK rarefaction, the Chao1 estimator, and Recon v2.1 estimates of unobserved clonotypes. Generation probabilities for all TCRbeta clonotypes obtained by the gDNA method from several donors were computed using OLGA. TCRdb took this table from immuneACCESS and kept in-frame rearrangements with V and J called. Such tables lack part of the clones; where checked against another copy, unresolved V genes explain under half of the gap, and the rest is unexplained. For V, J and clone size, that table is used; D and trimming come from the DNA. This sample is represented by under 850,000 clones; about two thirds of them were singletons. Clones ranked in the top ten supply under 2% of the sample.

This sample was included in a study of shared clonotypes between healthy human individuals (dated by TCRdb to the early 2020s). Some background on the complete study: The cohort included three men and a couple of women between 18 and 49 years of age. For each donor, CD4 naive and CD4 memory were each run on three plates, CD8 naive on two plates, and CD8 memory on one plate. To estimate repertoire size and how much clonotype sharing occurs between individuals, the study deeply sequenced the blood TCR repertoires of 5 or 6 healthy adults. To increase sequencing depth and limit assay-specific biases, TCR repertoire library preparation and sequencing were carried out by different laboratories using diverse techniques. Leukapheresis yielded between about 0.8 and 9.5 billion PBMCs per donor. The full study reports these points: Compared with non-shared clonotypes, clonotypes shared by all four sorted-subset donors had higher generation probabilities. Across four donors, about 5% of naive CD4, around 3.5% of naive CD8, about 2% of memory CD4, and 0.3% to 0.45% of memory CD8 clonotypes were shared. Estimated clonotype richness was generally larger for naive than for memory subsets. Based on pairwise subsampling, the degree of clonotype sharing among donors was expected to be affected by sequencing depth. The small number of donors limited the genetic and exposure-history diversity represented. Incomplete sequencing was indicated by rarefaction of sorted-subset datasets, despite the large sequencing depth. Sampling was restricted to blood, and TCR repertoires in tissue are likely to differ from TCR repertoires in blood.

The sample consisted of memory CD4+ T cells sorted from blood. Sample cell subset or site, as interpreted from the label and publication: CD45RA-negative fraction. This TCR was recovered from a woman in her twenties or thirties in good health.

The bases are TGCGCCACCCGGGGAGGGAGGGCAGATACGCAGTATTTT. This is translated as CATRGGRADTQYF. The chain is assembled from TRBV10-2 and TRBJ2-3, with TRBD2 matching 7 junction bases. Trimming takes 10 bases off V and 4 bases off J; junction bases not matched to a gene: 8. CDR1 WSHSY and CDR2 SAAADI were looked up in the germline V gene. Including cysteine and phenylalanine, the CDR3 has 13 amino acids. CDR3 DNA only is kept here, 39 bases in frame from base 1.